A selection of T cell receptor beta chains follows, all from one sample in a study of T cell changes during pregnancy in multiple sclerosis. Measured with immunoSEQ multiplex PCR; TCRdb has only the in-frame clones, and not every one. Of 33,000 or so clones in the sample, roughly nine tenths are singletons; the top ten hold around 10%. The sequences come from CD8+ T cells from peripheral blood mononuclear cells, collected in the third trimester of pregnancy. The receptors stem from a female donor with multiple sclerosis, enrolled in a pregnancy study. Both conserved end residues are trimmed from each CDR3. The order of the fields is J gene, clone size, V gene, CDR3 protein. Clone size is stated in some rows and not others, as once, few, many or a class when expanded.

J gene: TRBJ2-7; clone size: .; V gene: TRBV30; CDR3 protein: AWPPGGGPSSYEQY
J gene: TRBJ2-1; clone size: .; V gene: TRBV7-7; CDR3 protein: ASSPGGPPHNEQF
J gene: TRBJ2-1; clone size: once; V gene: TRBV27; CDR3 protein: ASSPLTTSGRVNEQF
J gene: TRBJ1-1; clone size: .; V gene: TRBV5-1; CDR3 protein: ASSPNGLISMNTEAF
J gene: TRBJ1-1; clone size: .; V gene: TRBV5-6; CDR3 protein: ASRLETGPLNTEAF
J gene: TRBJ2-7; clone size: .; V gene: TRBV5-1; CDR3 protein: ASSLAGLAGGPNYEQY
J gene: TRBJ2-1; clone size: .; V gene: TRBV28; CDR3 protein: ASSPLHYSGRYNEQF
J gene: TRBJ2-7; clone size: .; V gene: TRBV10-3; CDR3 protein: AISDPSGVYEQY
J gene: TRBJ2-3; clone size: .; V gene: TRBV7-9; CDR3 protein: ASRGGPAVSGADTQY
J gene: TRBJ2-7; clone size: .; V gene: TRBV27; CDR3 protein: ASSKETGLSYEQY
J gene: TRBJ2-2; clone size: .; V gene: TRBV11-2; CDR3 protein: ASSGTGLAATGELF
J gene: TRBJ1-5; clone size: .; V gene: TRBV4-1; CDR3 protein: ASSQDIRGLNQPQH
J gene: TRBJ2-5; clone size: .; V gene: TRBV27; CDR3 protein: ASSPQGAPWTQY
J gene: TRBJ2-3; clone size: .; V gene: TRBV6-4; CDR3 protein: ASSEGSLGTDTQY
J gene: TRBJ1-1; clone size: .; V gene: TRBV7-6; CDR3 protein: ASSLAGGKMNTEAF
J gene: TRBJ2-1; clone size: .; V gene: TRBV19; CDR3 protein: ASTSSPSSYNEQF
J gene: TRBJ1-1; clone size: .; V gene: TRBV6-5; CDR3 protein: ASSTDSHNTEAF
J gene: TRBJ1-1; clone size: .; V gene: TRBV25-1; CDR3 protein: ASSGPVLEAF
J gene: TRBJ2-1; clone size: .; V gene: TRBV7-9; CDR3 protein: ASSPYRFSRGSYNEQF
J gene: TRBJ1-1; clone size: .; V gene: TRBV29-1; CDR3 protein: SVVRESKFGGAF
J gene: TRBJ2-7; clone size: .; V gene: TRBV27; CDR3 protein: ASSLTAVTFEQY
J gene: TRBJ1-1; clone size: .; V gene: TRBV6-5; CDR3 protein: ASSSIGGRNTEAF
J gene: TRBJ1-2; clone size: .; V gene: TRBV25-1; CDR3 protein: ASSERVIGGRSFGYT
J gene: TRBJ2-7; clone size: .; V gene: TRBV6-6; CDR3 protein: ASSPPGGTYEQY
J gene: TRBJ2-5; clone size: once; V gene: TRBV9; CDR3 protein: ASSPAGVEETQY
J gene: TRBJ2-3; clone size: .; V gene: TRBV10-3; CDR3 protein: ATGTSGTRDTQY
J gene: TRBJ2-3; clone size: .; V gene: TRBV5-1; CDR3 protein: ASSLDQGGSTDTQY
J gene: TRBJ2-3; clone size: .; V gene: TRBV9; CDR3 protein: ASSVGWGGNTDTQY
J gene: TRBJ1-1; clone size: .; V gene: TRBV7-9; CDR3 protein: ASSSGLDRETEAF
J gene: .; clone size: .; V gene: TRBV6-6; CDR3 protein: ASSSGTSLYEQY
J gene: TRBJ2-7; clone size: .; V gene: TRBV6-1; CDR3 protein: ASSERPGGGTYEQY
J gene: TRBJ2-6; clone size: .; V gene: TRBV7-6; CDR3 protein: ASSLGQANVLT
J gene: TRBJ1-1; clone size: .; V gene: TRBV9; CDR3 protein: ASSPTTVNTEAF
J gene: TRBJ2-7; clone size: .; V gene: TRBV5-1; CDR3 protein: ASSPGQGKGEQY
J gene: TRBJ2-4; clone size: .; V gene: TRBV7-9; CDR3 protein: ASSHGTSGTAKNIQY
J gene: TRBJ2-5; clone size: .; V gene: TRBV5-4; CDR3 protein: ASSLRGETQY
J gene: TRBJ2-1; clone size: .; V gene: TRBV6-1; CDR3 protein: ATHNEQF
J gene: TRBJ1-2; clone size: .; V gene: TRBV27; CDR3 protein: ASSLSHLSGEY
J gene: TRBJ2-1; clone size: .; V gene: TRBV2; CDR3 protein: ASLTSGIDNEQF
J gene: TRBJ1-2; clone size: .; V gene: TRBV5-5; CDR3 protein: ASSSDWGYGYT
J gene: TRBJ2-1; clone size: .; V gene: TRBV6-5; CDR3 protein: ASSSVAGEQF
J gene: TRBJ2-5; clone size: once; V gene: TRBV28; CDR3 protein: ASSYGLAGALQETQY
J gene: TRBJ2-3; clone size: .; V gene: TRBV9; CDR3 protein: ASSVGASGITDTQY
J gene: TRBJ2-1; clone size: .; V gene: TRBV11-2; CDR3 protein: ASSSWRASYNEQF
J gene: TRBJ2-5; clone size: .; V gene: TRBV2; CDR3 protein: ASSAQDNQETQY
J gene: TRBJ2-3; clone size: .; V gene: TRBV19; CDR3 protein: ASSLQGDTDTQY
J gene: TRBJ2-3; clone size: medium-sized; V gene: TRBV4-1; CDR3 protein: ASSRSSGGTDTQY
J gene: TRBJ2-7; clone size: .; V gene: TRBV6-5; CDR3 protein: ASSDSAGGPNEQY
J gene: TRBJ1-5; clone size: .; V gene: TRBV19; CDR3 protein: ASSGSRTHSNQPQH
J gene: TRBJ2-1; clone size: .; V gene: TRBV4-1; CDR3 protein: ASSQAEVAQQF
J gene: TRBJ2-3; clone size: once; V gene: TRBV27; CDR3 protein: ASSTQITFTDTQY
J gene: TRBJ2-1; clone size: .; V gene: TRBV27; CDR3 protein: ASSLRFTGRNEQF
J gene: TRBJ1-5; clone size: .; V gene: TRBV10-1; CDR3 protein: ASSEPQGLPSNQPQH
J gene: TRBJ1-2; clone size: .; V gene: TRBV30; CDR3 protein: AWSVRGSGYYGYT
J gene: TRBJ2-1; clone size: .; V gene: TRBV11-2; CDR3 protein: ASSLVSGRRVENEQF
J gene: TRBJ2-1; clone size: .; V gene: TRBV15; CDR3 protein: ATRPAEGLWDEQF
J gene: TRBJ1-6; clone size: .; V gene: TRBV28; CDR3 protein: ASSLGGETLWRYNSPLH
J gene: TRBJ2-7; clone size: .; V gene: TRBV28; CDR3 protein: ASSFGREAYEQY
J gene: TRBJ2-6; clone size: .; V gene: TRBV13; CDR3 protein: ASSSQAGESNVLT
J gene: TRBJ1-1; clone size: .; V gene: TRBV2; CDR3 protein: ASTSMMTANTEAF